This is a list of T cell receptor beta chains from one sample in a study of CD8 T cells in Susac syndrome. TCRdb passed the immunoSEQ multiplex PCR reads through MiXCR, listing each CDR3 protein once. The sample lists some 170,000 distinct CDR3 sequences, less than 95% occurring once. Input material: CD4+ T cells from PBMCs. These TCRs come from a human donor in good health. CDR3s include the opening cysteine and the closing phenylalanine or tryptophan. D genes are given only for firm matches. A clone size is listed for some rows: how often the clone was seen (once, few, many), or a class if it is expanded.

TRBJ2-2	TRBV7-6	TRBD1	-	TGTGCCAGCAGCCCAGGGACAGGAACCGGGGAGCTGTTTTTT	CASSPGTGTGELFF
TRBJ2-7	TRBV12-3/TRBV12-4	-	-	TGTGCCAGCAGTTTAGGACGGGGGGAGCAGTACTTC	CASSLGRGEQYF
TRBJ1-2	TRBV20-1	-	-	TGCAGTGCTACAGCCCAATATGGCTACACCTTC	CSATAQYGYTF
TRBJ2-1	TRBV4-3	TRBD1	-	TGCGCCAGCAGCCCCGGGACAGGGGACAATGAGCAGTTCTTC	CASSPGTGDNEQFF
TRBJ2-7	TRBV28	TRBD1	-	TGTGCCAGCATCCCCCCGGGGACAGGGAATTACGAGCAGTACTTC	CASIPPGTGNYEQYF
TRBJ2-5	TRBV20-1	TRBD2	once	TGCAGTGCTTGGACTAGCGGGAGGTTCCAAGAGACCCAGTACTTC	CSAWTSGRFQETQYF
TRBJ2-7	TRBV5-4	TRBD2	-	TGTGCCAGCAGCTTGGAAGGACTAGCGGGTTTCTACGAGCAGTACTTC	CASSLEGLAGFYEQYF
TRBJ2-3	TRBV12-3/TRBV12-4	-	-	TGTGCCAGCACCTTCCGGGGAACAGATACGCAGTATTTT	CASTFRGTDTQYF
TRBJ2-1	TRBV25-1	-	-	TGTGCCAGCAGTGAATCCCCCTTTGGCTACAATGAGCAGTTCTTC	CASSESPFGYNEQFF
TRBJ2-7	TRBV7-2	-	-	TGTGCCAGCAGCGGGAACCAGGGTGGCGAGCAGTACTTC	CASSGNQGGEQYF
TRBJ1-1	TRBV20-1	-	-	TGCAGTGCTAGCTATTATCGCACTGAAGCTTTCTTT	CSASYYRTEAFF
TRBJ2-1	TRBV3-1	TRBD2	-	TGTGCCAGCAGCCAAGCGTCTAGCGGTTACAATGAGCAGTTCTTC	CASSQASSGYNEQFF
TRBJ1-5	TRBV5-4	-	-	TGTGCCAGCAGCTTGGATCCGGGGGTTCAATCAGCCCAGCATTTT	CASSLDPGVQSAQHF
TRBJ2-5	TRBV7-9	-	once	TGTGCCAGCAGCTACAGGGTTGGGGAGACCCAGTACTTC	CASSYRVGETQYF
TRBJ2-1	TRBV6-6	-	-	TGTGCCAGCAGTTGGGTGGACTCCTACAATGAGCAGTTCTTC	CASSWVDSYNEQFF